The 26 T cell receptor beta chains below come from one sample, sequenced in a study of T cells in Graves' hyperthyroidism and ophthalmopathy. RNA transcripts yielded amplified TCR beta CDR3 regions. With the HTBI primer set, the TCR CDR3 went through a first round of RT-PCR. TCRdb re-called the multiplex PCR reads with MiXCR, one entry per CDR3 protein. Of fewer than 300,000 distinct CDR3 sequences in the sample, less than 30% were seen once. The sequencing input was blood. These receptor sequences come from a man between 35 and 55 years old with Graves' hyperthyroidism that later progressed to Graves' ophthalmopathy.

J is TRBJ1-6 and V is TRBV6-1; 8 nucleotides align to TRBD1. The V and J ends lost 1 base and 5 bases, in that order; junction bases with no gene match: 10. The CDR3 runs to 18 residues. CDR1 MNHNS and CDR2 SASEGT come from the germline V gene. As DNA, the CDR3 is TGTGCCAGCAGTGAAGAGGGGACTCGGACAGGGAATAATTCACCCCTCCACTTT. Its translation: CASSEEGTRTGNNSPLHF.

This clonotype was counted ten times or more. This chain links TRBV6-1 with TRBJ1-1; D possibly corresponds to TRBD1 (6 bases). The germline V and J ends were trimmed by 6 bases and 7 bases, with 21 bases remaining between them. The CDR3 runs 15 residues. Germline CDR1 is MNHNS and CDR2 is SASEGT. The CDR3 protein is CASSQQGSHFGEAFF. In nucleotides, the CDR3 is TGTGCCAGCAGCCAACAGGGATCCCATTTCGGTGAAGCTTTCTTT.

V usage is TRBV28 and J usage is TRBJ2-7; D is perhaps TRBD1 or TRBD2 (6 bases each). CDR3 length: 14 amino acids. V lost 3 bases and J 7 bases, leaving 16 bases between the germline ends. Germline-derived CDR1 and CDR2 are MDHEN and SYDVKM. DNA of the CDR3: TGTGCCAGCAGTTTCCGGGGACGAGGGGGGGAGCAGTACTTC. It encodes CASSFRGRGGEQYF.

This chain links TRBV7-8 with TRBJ1-1; no clear D gene. The CDR3 length is 13 residues. The V end lost 6 bases, the J end lost 13 bases, and 21 bases lay between the germline ends. From germline, CDR1 is SGHVS and CDR2 FQNEAQ. The CDR3 sequence: CASSIRPPSAVFF. In nucleotides, the CDR3 is TGTGCCAGCAGTATCCGACCTCCCAGTGCTGTTTTCTTT.

The V call is TRBV20-1, the J call TRBJ1-2; D gene ambiguous. V was shortened by 3 bases and J by 2 bases, with 10 bases between the two germline ends. This CDR3 contains 13 residues. Germline V lookup: CDR1 DFQATT, CDR2 SNEGSKA (reference sequence). CDR3: CSARDHRNYGYTF. CDR3 nucleotides: TGCAGTGCTAGGGATCACCGGAACTATGGCTACACCTTC.

Details on this clonotype: The conserved final phenylalanine or tryptophan is absent from the CDR3, which likely points to a read error. The J gene is TRBJ1-2, the V gene TRBV18, with 9 positions matching TRBD1. V shed 4 bases and J 0 bases; nucleotides not matched to a gene: 0. Germline-derived CDR1 and CDR2 are KGHSH and LQKENI. This CDR3 has 14 amino acids. CDR3: CASSRDRANYGYTL. The DNA of the CDR3 is TGTGCCAGCTCACGGGACAGGGCTAACTATGGCTACACCTTA.

This clonotype has a count of ten or more. V and J are TRBV11-2 and TRBJ2-5; possibly TRBD2 for D (5 bases). Germline V gene data show CDR1 as SGHAT and CDR2 as FQNNGV. V shed 0 bases and J shed 6 bases, with 17 bases lying between them. The length of the CDR3 is 16 residues. CDR3 amino acids: CASSLEGSPGGKTQYF. The DNA of the CDR3 is TGTGCCAGCAGCTTAGAGGGGAGCCCCGGTGGAAAGACCCAGTACTTC.

The chain joins TRBV24-1 to TRBJ2-5; 12 bases are a match to TRBD2. V lost 4 bases and J lost 0; bases outside the gene matches: 11. Germline V gene data show CDR1 as KGHDR and CDR2 as SFDVKD. The CDR3 is 19 residues long. The CDR3 reads CATSEPPRLAGEDQETQYF. The CDR3 DNA follows: TGTGCCACCAGTGAACCCCCTCGACTAGCGGGAGAGGACCAAGAGACCCAGTACTTC.

This clonotype was seen many times. The chain recombines TRBV27 with TRBJ1-5; D unresolved. With 7 bases removed from V and 5 bases from J, the gap between germline ends came to 9 bases. Germline CDR1 reads MNHEY; CDR2 reads SMNVEV (reference sequence). There are 12 residues in the CDR3. CDR3 coding DNA: TGTGCCAGCAAGTCAACGGATCAGCCCCAGCATTTT. This gives the protein CASKSTDQPQHF.

This clonotype has a count of ten or more. The CDR3 region has the DNA TGCGCCAGCAGCCAAGAGGACGGAGGGATCTATGGCTACACCTTC. Its protein product is CASSQEDGGIYGYTF. The chain joins TRBV4-1 to TRBJ1-2; no definite D call. The CDR3 runs to 15 residues. Germline V lookup: CDR1 MGHRA, CDR2 YSYEKL. The V and J ends lost 0 bases and 4 bases respectively, with 12 bases between them.

The chain couples TRBV11-2 to TRBJ2-7, with TRBD2 identical over 10 bases. V lost 9 bases and J lost 2; bases outside the gene matches: 10. The CDR3 is 15 amino acids. CDR1 is SGHAT and CDR2 is FQNNGV in the germline V gene. The DNA for the CDR3 is TGTGCCAGTGGTACTACTAGCGGGGCTCCCTACGAGCAGTACTTC. Translation: CASGTTSGAPYEQYF.

This clonotype was observed many times. The chain couples TRBV20-1 to TRBJ2-5; TRBD2 matches at 8 bases. This CDR3 has 15 amino acids. Germline values: CDR1 DFQATT, CDR2 SNEGSKA (reference sequence). Trimming cost V 0 bases and J 2 bases; bases outside gene matches: 5. The CDR3 region is CSAREQREWQETQYF. The CDR3 coding sequence is TGCAGTGCTAGAGAACAGCGGGAGTGGCAAGAGACCCAGTACTTC.

The V and J genes are TRBV20-1 and TRBJ2-7, with 8 bases that match TRBD2. This CDR3 is 12 amino acids long. The V gene's germline CDR1 is DFQATT and CDR2 SNEGSKA (reference sequence). Trimming cost V 7 bases and J 1 base; bases outside gene matches: 3. The CDR3 loop reads CSVAGYSYEQYF. In DNA, the CDR3 is TGCAGTGTAGCGGGGTATTCCTACGAGCAGTACTTC.

This clonotype was seen repeatedly, ten times or more. The rearrangement uses TRBV5-1 and TRBJ2-7; D call uncertain. V was trimmed by 1 base and J by 0 bases, leaving 14 bases between them. Germline lookup yields CDR1 SGHRS and CDR2 YFSETQ. The CDR3 has 16 residues. This CDR3 is CASSLRETKASYEQYF. Written as DNA, the CDR3 is TGCGCCAGCAGCTTGCGTGAGACAAAGGCCTCCTACGAGCAGTACTTC.

This clonotype was seen ten or more times. This sequence joins TRBV30 and TRBJ2-7; 9 nucleotides line up with TRBD1. CDR3 size: 13 residues. CDR1 is GTSNPN, CDR2 SVGIG, per germline (reference sequence). The trim removed 4 bases at V and 2 bases at J, leaving 3 bases unmatched. Written as DNA, the CDR3 is TGTGCCTGGACCGGGACAGGGCCCTACGAGCAGTACTTC. This sequence encodes CAWTGTGPYEQYF.

This clonotype appeared many times. The J gene is TRBJ2-7, the V gene TRBV11-2; 10 positions agree with TRBD2. Germline trimming cut 5 bases from V and 4 bases from J; bases unmatched to any gene: 11. CDR1 and CDR2 (germline): SGHAT, FQNNGV. The CDR3 contains 16 residues. The CDR3 coding sequence is TGTGCCAGCAGCGCCGAACTAGCGGGAATTTCGTACGAGCAGTACTTC. Translating it yields CASSAELAGISYEQYF.

This clonotype was picked up many times. The V and J genes are TRBV7-9 and TRBJ2-5; 11 bases align to TRBD2. Unmatched junction bases numbered 2, after V lost 5 bases and J lost 3 bases. The CDR3 has 14 residues. Germline loops: CDR1 SEHNR, CDR2 FQNEAQ (reference sequence). The CDR3 DNA sequence: TGTGCCAGCAGCGCGGGACTAGCGGAAGAGACCCAGTACTTC. This codes for CASSAGLAEETQYF.

This clonotype was counted ten times or more. The chain couples TRBV25-1 to TRBJ1-1; 7 positions match TRBD1. Germline assignment: CDR1 MGHDK and CDR2 SYGVNS. With 7 bases clipped from V and 5 bases from J, the junction kept 7 bases outside the gene matches. The CDR3 is made up of 13 amino acids. The CDR3: CASIPGGRTEAFF. The DNA for the CDR3 is TGTGCCAGCATCCCAGGGGGGCGGACTGAAGCTTTCTTT.

The sample holds many counts of this clonotype. As DNA, the CDR3 is TGCAGTGCTAGAGAGGGGACGTTAAGTCGCGAGCAGTACTTC. It encodes CSAREGTLSREQYF. The chain links TRBV20-1 to TRBJ2-7, with D perhaps TRBD1 or TRBD2 (5 bases each). Deletions cut 0 bases from V and 6 bases from J, with 15 bases between. The CDR3 consists of 14 residues. CDR1 and CDR2 from the germline V gene are DFQATT and SNEGSKA (reference sequence).

Many counts were recorded for this clonotype. The V gene is TRBV28, the J gene TRBJ1-2, with TRBD1 matching 8 bases. Germline CDR1 is MDHEN and CDR2 is SYDVKM. The CDR3 loop spans 15 amino acids. V shed 3 bases, J shed 8 bases, and the junction held 11 bases outside the gene matches. Here the CDR3 reads CASSLDARGRTGYTF. The CDR3 bases are TGTGCCAGCAGTTTGGATGCCAGGGGGCGAACGGGCTACACCTTC.

This clonotype was detected a few times. The V call is TRBV30, the J call TRBJ1-5; a weak D match, TRBD1 (5 bases). The germline CDR1 and CDR2 sequences are GTSNPN and SVGIG (reference sequence). The CDR3 loop spans 13 amino acids. V was trimmed by 5 bases and J by 5 bases, leaving 13 bases between them. DNA of the CDR3: TGTGCCTGGGGGGGAGGGGTGGATCAGCCCCAGCATTTT. Protein sequence: CAWGGGVDQPQHF.

This clonotype came up many times. The CDR3 DNA reads as TGTGCCAGCAGCCCAAACCCAGGGGGGGTTTACGAGCAGTACTTC. This codes for CASSPNPGGVYEQYF. This sequence joins TRBV11-2 and TRBJ2-7; the D gene could be TRBD1 or TRBD2 (7 bases each). CDR1 SGHAT and CDR2 FQNNGV come from the germline V gene. The CDR3 consists of 15 residues. V lost 5 bases to trimming and J lost 4 bases, with 18 bases between them.

The sample holds many counts of this clonotype. This rearrangement joins TRBV15 to TRBJ2-5, with TRBD2 matching 13 bases. This CDR3 has 17 amino acids. The V gene's germline CDR1 is LNHNV and CDR2 YYDKDF (reference sequence). The V segment lost 5 bases and the J segment 5 bases; nucleotides outside the gene matches: 11. CDR3 amino acids: CATSGTSGRAYRETQYF. The DNA of the CDR3 is TGTGCCACCAGCGGTACTAGCGGGAGGGCCTATCGGGAGACCCAGTACTTC.

The sample holds many counts of this clonotype. The chain employs TRBV25-1 and TRBJ2-7; TRBD1 agrees at 7 bases. The CDR3 is made up of 13 amino acids. The germline V gene has CDR1 MGHDK and CDR2 SYGVNS. Trimming removed 7 bases from V and 1 base from J; junction bases left unmatched: 4. The CDR3 nucleotides read TGTGCCAGCACCCCGACAGGGTCCTACGAGCAGTACTTC. Protein sequence: CASTPTGSYEQYF.

This clonotype occurred many times. The chain carries TRBV11-2 and TRBJ2-7; TRBD1 might be the D (6 bases). From germline, CDR1 is SGHAT and CDR2 FQNNGV. Trimming cost V 3 bases and J 1 base, with 10 bases left between them. This CDR3 has 14 residues. CDR3 protein: CASSFGQLSYEQYF. The CDR3 DNA sequence: TGTGCCAGCAGCTTCGGACAGTTATCCTACGAGCAGTACTTC.

This clonotype was counted at least ten times. The chain recombines TRBV19 with TRBJ1-5; no reliable D call. The germline CDR1 and CDR2 sequences are LNHDA and SQIVND (reference sequence). The length of the CDR3 is 15 residues. The V and J ends lost 5 bases and 0 bases respectively, with 11 bases between them. DNA of the CDR3: TGTGCCAGTAGTCATGGGAGAGTTAGCAATCAGCCCCAGCATTTT. Translation: CASSHGRVSNQPQHF.